These T cell receptor beta chains were read from a single sample in a study of monozygotic twins with inflammatory bowel disease. TCRdb re-called the 5' RACE reads, yielding one record per CDR3 amino acid sequence without DNA. The table gives some 90,000 distinct CDR3 sequences; the top ten clones make up less than 8% of it. The sequencing sample was made of blood. The source of these receptors is a human donor with ulcerative colitis or Crohn's disease, or a healthy co-twin of an affected twin (not recorded which). The CDR3 runs from the conserved cysteine through the conserved F or W. Expanded clones are given a class, and other clones once, few, many or no size at all.

J,length,V,size,CDR3
TRBJ1-2,15,TRBV24-1,NA,CATSDQPGSIYGYTF
TRBJ2-7,14,TRBV4-2,NA,CASSRGGTVYEQYF
TRBJ1-1,12,TRBV12-3/TRBV12-4,NA,CASSFWRRGAFF
TRBJ2-2,15,TRBV4-2,NA,CASSQDAGANGELFF
TRBJ1-4,14,TRBV27,NA,CASSPRGDNEKLFF
TRBJ1-2,14,TRBV2,NA,CASSLGQINYGYTF
TRBJ1-5,14,TRBV7-9,NA,CASSRTGGDQPQHF
TRBJ1-4,15,TRBV7-9,NA,CASSLSGGRNEKLFF
TRBJ1-2,16,TRBV20-1,NA,CSARDYFQGAGYGYTF
TRBJ2-1,15,TRBV5-5,NA,CASSLRLAVPGEQFF
TRBJ2-7,15,TRBV7-2,NA,CASSLGGLAAHEQYF
TRBJ1-2,14,TRBV5-5,NA,CASSLEGQGLGYTF
TRBJ1-4,15,TRBV28,NA,CASTWGSGRGEKLFF
TRBJ1-2,15,TRBV7-2,NA,CASSLVLSGSGGYTF
TRBJ2-2,18,TRBV11-2,NA,CASSLALGQGAETGELFF
TRBJ2-5,12,TRBV12-3/TRBV12-4,NA,CASTQGLETQYF
TRBJ1-1,15,TRBV5-1,NA,CASSLGVVENTEAFF
TRBJ1-6,14,TRBV12-3/TRBV12-4,NA,CASSSDRGNSPLHF
TRBJ1-1,14,TRBV20-1,NA,CSTLATGMNTEAFF
TRBJ2-1,16,TRBV5-1,NA,CAGRAGGGGSYNEQFF
TRBJ2-1,15,TRBV12-3/TRBV12-4,NA,CASTPTGVVHNEQFF
TRBJ2-1,17,TRBV11-2,NA,CASSLDSGGAGMNEQFF
TRBJ2-1,12,TRBV11-2,NA,CASSLGNNEQFF
TRBJ2-7,15,TRBV29-1,NA,CSVTTGGQGAYEQYF
TRBJ2-7,15,TRBV15,NA,CATRDPAGSSYEQYF
TRBJ2-2,16,TRBV7-2,medium-sized,CASSLDGGANTGELFF
TRBJ2-7,16,TRBV10-3,NA,CAISGQQRGAANEQYF
TRBJ1-1,15,TRBV7-9,NA,CASSSLFDRATEAFF
TRBJ2-6,16,TRBV7-6,NA,CASSSRTGIGANVLTF
TRBJ2-7,15,TRBV4-1,NA,CASSQGVGVTYEQYF
TRBJ2-1,17,TRBV25-1,NA,CASSEIGGLSSYNEQFF
TRBJ2-3,18,TRBV24-1,NA,CATSDPLTGRFSTDTQYF
TRBJ2-7,13,TRBV3-1,NA,CASSPAAGDEQYF
TRBJ2-5,17,TRBV7-9,NA,CASSLRPRAGGTETQYF
TRBJ2-1,15,TRBV5-1,NA,CAGSRGPTWRNEQFF
TRBJ2-6,16,TRBV15,NA,CATSRAPFAGANVLTF
TRBJ1-3,16,TRBV5-1,NA,CASSLAPPAQGDTIYF
TRBJ2-6,16,TRBV12-3/TRBV12-4,NA,CASLKGVAVGANVLTF